This T cell receptor beta chain originates from a study of T cells in Graves' hyperthyroidism and ophthalmopathy. Regarding the study as a whole: It was a median approximately 7.1 months before onset that the model predicted ophthalmopathy. Blood also held most thyroid clonotypes expanded beyond 0.001.

The table lists this clonotype with many counts. Antigen: not known. Stable disease denoted Graves' hyperthyroidism without ophthalmopathy progression within 18 months. The hyperthyroidism was newly diagnosed and had lasted under 2 months; the patients were aged 18 to 65. Amplification yielded TCR beta CDR3 regions, with RNA transcripts as the source. During a first-round RT-PCR of the TCR CDR3, the HTBI primer set was used. TCRdb reprocessed the multiplex PCR reads with MiXCR, giving one entry per CDR3 protein. The sample yields over 650,000 distinct CDR3 sequences, approximately 16% seen once. This CDR3 is built from 17 residues. CDR1 is SGHRS and CDR2 is YFSETQ in the germline V gene. V trimming: 4 bases; J trimming: 2 bases; junction bases outside the gene matches: 7.

The sequence came from a man between 18 and 35 years old with Graves' hyperthyroidism. The sequencing sample was made of blood. The J gene is TRBJ2-3, the V gene TRBV5-1, with TRBD2 matching over 13 bases. The CDR3 here is CASSDGLAGVFTDTQYF. The CDR3 region has the DNA TGCGCCAGCAGCGACGGACTAGCGGGAGTCTTCACAGATACGCAGTATTTT.